These 26 T cell receptor beta chains originate from one sample sequenced in a study of post-analysis software for immune sequencing data. The study's findings and limits: Patients carried roughly five TRBV segments more frequently than controls did, and TRBV5-6, TRBV5-1 and TRBV20-1 were among them.

Antigens for these TCRs are unknown. TCR beta libraries were prepared from cDNA with unique molecular identifiers. TCRdb called the PCR reads again in MiXCR, with one record for every CDR3 protein. The repertoire includes a few hundred thousand distinct CDR3 sequences, about a third of them detected once, and 13% sits in the top ten. The sequencing input was blood. These TCRs come from a girl between 5 and 17 years old with multiple sclerosis.

The J gene is TRBJ2-1, the V gene TRBV29-1; 8 nucleotides align to TRBD2. This CDR3 is 13 amino acids long. The germline gives CDR1 SQVTM, CDR2 ANQGSEA. J was trimmed by 2 bases and V by 3 bases; bases with no gene match: 0. The chain's CDR3 is CSVDGGAYNEQFF. The CDR3 DNA reads TGCAGCGTTGACGGGGGGGCCTACAATGAGCAGTTCTTC.

This clonotype was seen only a few times. V gene TRBV10-3 combines with J gene TRBJ1-1; the D gene is possibly TRBD1 (6 bases). CDR1 is ENHRY and CDR2 is SYGVKD in the germline V gene. Trimming shortened V by 8 bases and J by 1 base, and 11 bases separated the two germline ends. This CDR3 comprises 13 residues. The CDR3 here is CAIASDRNTEAFF. Written as DNA, the CDR3 is TGTGCCATCGCCTCGGACAGGAACACTGAAGCTTTCTTT.

This sequence joins TRBV4-3 and TRBJ2-1; 9 nucleotides line up with TRBD1. This CDR3 contains 16 residues. V gave up 1 base and J gave up 8 bases; unmatched junction bases: 9. Germline V gene lookup returns CDR1 LGHNA and CDR2 YSLEER. The CDR3 coding sequence is TGCGCCAGCAGCCAAGCTTCCGGGACAGGGACCGATGAGCAGTTCTTC. This gives the protein CASSQASGTGTDEQFF.

The rearrangement links TRBV9 to TRBJ1-5; TRBD1 might be the D (5 bases). Trimming stripped 0 bases from V and 7 bases from J, with 11 bases between. Germline loops: CDR1 SGDLS, CDR2 YYNGEE. The CDR3 sequence is 14 residues long. CDR3 coding DNA: TGTGCCAGCAGCGTAGGTGGGGGGGGGCAGCCCCAGCATTTT. Its translation: CASSVGGGGQPQHF.

The rearrangement links TRBV12-3 or TRBV12-4 to TRBJ2-3; no clear D. The germline V and J ends were trimmed by 9 bases and 5 bases, with 12 bases remaining between them. The CDR3 runs to 12 residues. The CDR3 region has the DNA TGTGCCAGTCAAAACAGTGGAGATACGCAGTATTTT. Encoded protein: CASQNSGDTQYF.

The V call is TRBV29-1, the J call TRBJ1-2; D is ambiguous. The CDR3 has 14 amino acids. V lost 2 bases to trimming and J lost 6 bases, with 16 bases between them. Germline loops: CDR1 SQVTM, CDR2 ANQGSEA. The CDR3 loop reads CSVETPGTDHGYTF. The CDR3 region has the DNA TGCAGCGTTGAAACTCCAGGAACCGACCATGGCTACACCTTC.

This clonotype was detected once. The rearrangement joins TRBV11-2 to TRBJ2-5; 11 positions match TRBD2. This CDR3 is 15 amino acids long. Trimming removed 8 bases from V and 5 bases from J; junction bases left unmatched: 10. CDR1 is SGHAT and CDR2 is FQNNGV in the germline V gene. In DNA, the CDR3 is TGTGCCAGCGGAGGTACTAGCGGGGGCCGGGAGACCCAGTACTTC. Protein: CASGGTSGGRETQYF.

This chain links TRBV12-3 or TRBV12-4 with TRBJ2-3; 7 nucleotides align to TRBD2. Trimming at V came to 5 bases and at J to 1 base, leaving 9 bases not matched to a gene. This CDR3 has 16 amino acids. CDR3 region: CASSPTRGVRTDTQYF. As DNA, the CDR3 is TGTGCCAGCAGTCCCACCCGGGGGGTCCGCACAGATACGCAGTATTTT.

V is TRBV12-5 and J is TRBJ2-1, with 13 bases identical to TRBD2. Germline V gene data show CDR1 as LGHNT and CDR2 as FRNRAP. The CDR3 runs 17 residues. After removal of 2 bases from V and 3 bases from J, the junction contained 4 bases not matched to a gene. The CDR3 loop reads CASGLILAGGVYNEQFF. DNA of the CDR3: TGTGCTAGTGGTTTGATACTAGCGGGGGGGGTCTACAATGAGCAGTTCTTC.

This clonotype was counted once. V gene TRBV6-6 combines with J gene TRBJ1-1, with TRBD1 matching over 8 bases. The germline gives CDR1 MNHNY, CDR2 SVGAGI (reference sequence). The CDR3 is 13 amino acids. V was clipped by 6 bases and J by 8 bases; unmatched bases: 8. The CDR3 DNA follows: TGTGCCAGCAGAGGGGTGGGGACAGGAGAAGCTTTCTTT. Translated, it gives CASRGVGTGEAFF.

This clonotype is a singleton in its sample. A much larger clone differs by one base, so this may be a read error. The chain has TRBV13 and TRBJ2-7, with D possibly matching TRBD2 (5 bases). The CDR3 is made up of 17 amino acids. V gave up 5 bases and J gave up 0 bases, with 20 bases separating them. Germline CDR1 and CDR2: PRHDT and FYEKMQ (reference sequence). CDR3 sequence reads: CASSLYNRELFSYEQYF. CDR3 DNA sequence: TGTGCCAGCAGCCTATACAACCGGGAATTATTCTCCTACGAGCAGTACTTC.

The CDR3 nucleotides are TGTGCCAGCAGCCGGGACAGACCACAAGAGACCCAGTACTTC. It is translated as CASSRDRPQETQYF. The rearrangement links TRBV6-5 to TRBJ2-5; 7 positions match TRBD1. Germline CDR1 reads MNHEY; CDR2 reads SVGAGI. The CDR3 contains 14 residues. Trimming took 6 bases from V and 2 from J; bases not matched to a gene: 6.

The table lists this clonotype with many counts. The J gene is TRBJ2-5, the V gene TRBV20-1, with 11 nucleotides matching TRBD2. Trimming at V came to 5 bases and at J to 4 bases, leaving 6 bases not matched to a gene. The CDR3 has 14 residues. Germline CDR1 DFQATT, CDR2 SNEGSKA (reference sequence). The CDR3 spells CSALLAGAGETQYF. The DNA for the CDR3 is TGCAGTGCTCTACTAGCGGGGGCAGGAGAGACCCAGTACTTC.

This chain uses TRBV4-3 with TRBJ2-6, with 9 bases that match TRBD1. CDR3 size: 18 residues. V lost 4 bases and J lost 0; bases outside the gene matches: 7. The germline V gene encodes CDR1 LGHNA and CDR2 YSLEER. Here the CDR3 reads CASSLSGTGSSGANVLTF. CDR3 DNA sequence: TGCGCCAGCAGCCTTTCCGGGACAGGGTCCTCTGGGGCCAACGTCCTGACTTTC.

The chain employs TRBV25-1 and TRBJ2-5; D could derive from TRBD1 or TRBD2 (6 bases each). Per germline, CDR1 MGHDK and CDR2 SYGVNS. This CDR3 has 13 amino acids. Trimming pared 0 bases from V and 7 bases from J, leaving 9 bases between. The DNA for the CDR3 is TGTGCCAGCAGTGAATATGAGGGGGGGACCCAGTACTTC. Its translation is CASSEYEGGTQYF.

The chain is built from TRBV30 and TRBJ2-1; no firm D call. The V end lost 2 bases, the J end lost 6 bases, and 5 bases lay between the germline ends. CDR1 GTSNPN and CDR2 SVGIG come from the germline V gene (reference sequence). The CDR3 extends over 11 amino acids. The DNA of the CDR3 is TGTGCCTGGAGTACAGTCAATGAGCAGTTCTTC. Protein sequence: CAWSTVNEQFF.

This clonotype was detected a few times. This chain connects TRBV7-9 to TRBJ1-1; D is possibly TRBD1 (6 bases). The CDR3 is 14 amino acids. Trimming stripped 2 bases from V and 1 base from J, with 8 bases between. Germline CDR1 reads SEHNR; CDR2 reads FQNEAQ (reference sequence). Here the CDR3 reads CASSLQQGNTEAFF. The CDR3, as DNA: TGTGCCAGCAGCTTACAACAGGGGAACACTGAAGCTTTCTTT.

The V gene is TRBV25-1, the J gene TRBJ1-1, with D possibly matching TRBD1 (5 bases). Germline lookup yields CDR1 MGHDK and CDR2 SYGVNS. Trimming cost V 4 bases and J 2 bases, with 14 bases left between them. The CDR3 extends over 15 amino acids. The CDR3 DNA reads as TGTGCCAGCAGTGTATTGGGAGGGGAAAACACTGAAGCTTTCTTT. Translated, it gives CASSVLGGENTEAFF.

In its sample, this clonotype was seen a few times. J is TRBJ1-5 and V is TRBV11-2; 7 bases are a match to TRBD1. CDR1 and CDR2 (germline): SGHAT, FQNNGV. V dropped 3 bases and J dropped 2; count of bases not matched to a gene: 10. The length of the CDR3 is 17 residues. CDR3 loop: CASSLGPGGIGNQPQHF. CDR3 bases: TGTGCCAGCAGCTTGGGGCCAGGGGGGATTGGCAATCAGCCCCAGCATTTT.

The chain combines TRBV29-1 with TRBJ2-3, with 10 bases aligning to TRBD1. J lost 3 bases, V lost 3 bases, and 9 bases had no gene match. Germline CDR1 SQVTM, CDR2 ANQGSEA. The CDR3 has 16 residues. The DNA for the CDR3 is TGCAGCGTTGACAGCGACAGGGGGCTTTGGACAGATACGCAGTATTTT. This codes for CSVDSDRGLWTDTQYF.

This clonotype came up a few times. The junction differs from germline at one of its ends, possibly a read error. The chain joins TRBV4-1 to TRBJ2-6, with D unclear. Germline V CDR1 and CDR2: MGHRA, YSYEKL. This CDR3 contains 18 residues. DNA of the CDR3: TGCGCCAGCAGCCCAAGGGTCAACATAGACTCTGAGGCCAACGTCCTGACTTTC. It yields the protein CASSPRVNIDSEANVLTF.

The CDR3 region has the DNA TGTGCCAGCAGCCCCTCCGGGACAGCTGGCTACGAGCAGTACTTC. Its translation: CASSPSGTAGYEQYF. This chain links TRBV7-9 with TRBJ2-7; TRBD1 aligns across 7 bases. Losses at the gene ends were 5 bases for V and 3 bases for J; bases not matched to a gene: 10. The germline CDR1 and CDR2 sequences are SEHNR and FQNEAQ (reference sequence). The CDR3 extends over 15 amino acids.

This clonotype was detected a few times. The chain carries TRBV7-2 and TRBJ2-5; 10 positions agree with TRBD2. The CDR3 length is 15 residues. J gave up 3 bases and V 4 bases, and 5 bases lay outside the gene matches. The V gene's germline CDR1 is SGHTA and CDR2 FQGNSA. For the CDR3, the DNA is TGTGCCAGCAGCTCCCAGCGGGGGGGCAAAGAGACCCAGTACTTC. Amino acids: CASSSQRGGKETQYF.

The J gene is TRBJ1-1, the V gene TRBV12-3 or TRBV12-4; D is unresolved. Trimming pared 3 bases from V and 4 bases from J, leaving 9 bases between. The CDR3 has 13 residues. Written as DNA, the CDR3 is TGTGCCAGCAGTTTCGACGGAAGCACTGAAGCTTTCTTT. It is translated as CASSFDGSTEAFF.

The V and J genes are TRBV5-1 and TRBJ1-1; D is uncertain. Germline CDR1 SGHRS, CDR2 YFSETQ. This CDR3 is 14 amino acids long. The V end was cut by 3 bases, the J end by 0 bases, with 9 bases between. The CDR3 region has the DNA TGCGCCAGCAGCTCACACAATATGAACACTGAAGCTTTCTTT. As protein: CASSSHNMNTEAFF.

The chain joins TRBV30 to TRBJ1-5; a possible D gene is TRBD1 (5 bases). This CDR3 spans 14 amino acids. The V gene's germline CDR1 is GTSNPN and CDR2 SVGIG (reference sequence). Trimming took off 2 bases at V and 7 bases at J, with 15 bases between the two ends. The CDR3 DNA is TGTGCCTGGAGTCGGAACGCGGAGGGGCAGCCCCAGCATTTT. This encodes CAWSRNAEGQPQHF.